This T cell receptor (beta chain) came from a study of radiotherapy plus CTLA-4 blockade in lung cancer. As for this clone: What it binds is not known.

Generated by immunoSEQ multiplex PCR, the TCRdb table keeps only in-frame clones and is missing some. There are about 45,000 clones in the sample; 73% occur only once, and 3.5% lies in the top ten. General study results and limits: Clones derived from tumor TCRs expanded in blood after radiotherapy plus ipilimumab.

V shed 0 bases, J shed 5 bases, and the junction held 6 bases outside the gene matches. There are 15 residues in the CDR3. Germline CDR1 GTSNPN, CDR2 SVGIG (reference sequence). This clonotype was obtained from a human donor with non-small cell lung cancer who had a complete response to radiotherapy plus ipilimumab. The specimen was peripheral blood, collected from a patient treated with radiotherapy plus ipilimumab. The rearrangement joins TRBV30 to TRBJ2-5, with 10 bases that match TRBD1. The CDR3 reads CAWSVSTGGRETQYF. As DNA, the CDR3 is TGTGCCTGGAGTGTATCGACAGGGGGCCGGGAGACCCAGTACTTC.